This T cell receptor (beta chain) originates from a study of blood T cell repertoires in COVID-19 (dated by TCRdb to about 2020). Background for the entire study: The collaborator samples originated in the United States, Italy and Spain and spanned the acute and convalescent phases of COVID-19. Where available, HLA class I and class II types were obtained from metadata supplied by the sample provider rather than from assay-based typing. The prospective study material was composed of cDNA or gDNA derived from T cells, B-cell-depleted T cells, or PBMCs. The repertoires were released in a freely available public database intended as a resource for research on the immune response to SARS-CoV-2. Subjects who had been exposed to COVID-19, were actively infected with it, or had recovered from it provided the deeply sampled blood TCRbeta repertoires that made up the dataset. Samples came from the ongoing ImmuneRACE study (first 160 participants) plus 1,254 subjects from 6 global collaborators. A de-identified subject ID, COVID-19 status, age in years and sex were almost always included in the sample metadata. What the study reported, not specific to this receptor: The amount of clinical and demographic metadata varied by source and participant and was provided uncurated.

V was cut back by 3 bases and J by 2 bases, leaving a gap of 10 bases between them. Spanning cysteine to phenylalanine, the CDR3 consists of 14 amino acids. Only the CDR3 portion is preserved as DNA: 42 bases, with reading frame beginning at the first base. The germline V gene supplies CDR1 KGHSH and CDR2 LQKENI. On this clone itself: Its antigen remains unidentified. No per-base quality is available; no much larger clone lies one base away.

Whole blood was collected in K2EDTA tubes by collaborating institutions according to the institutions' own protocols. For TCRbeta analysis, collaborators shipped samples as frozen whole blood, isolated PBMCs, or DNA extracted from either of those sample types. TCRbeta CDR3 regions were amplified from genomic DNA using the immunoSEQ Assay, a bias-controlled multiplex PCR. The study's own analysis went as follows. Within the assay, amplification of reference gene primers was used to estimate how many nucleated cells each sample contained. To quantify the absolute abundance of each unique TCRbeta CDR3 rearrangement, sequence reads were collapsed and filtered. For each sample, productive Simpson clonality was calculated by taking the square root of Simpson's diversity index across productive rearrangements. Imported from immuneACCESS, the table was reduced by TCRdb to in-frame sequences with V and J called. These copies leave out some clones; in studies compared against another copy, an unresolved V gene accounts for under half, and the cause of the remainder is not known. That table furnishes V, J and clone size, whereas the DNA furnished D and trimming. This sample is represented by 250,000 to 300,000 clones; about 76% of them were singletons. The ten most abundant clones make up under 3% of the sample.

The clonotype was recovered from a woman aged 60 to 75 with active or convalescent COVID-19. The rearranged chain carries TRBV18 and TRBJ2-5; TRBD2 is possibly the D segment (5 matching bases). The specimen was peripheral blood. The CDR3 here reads CASSPIRGQETQYF. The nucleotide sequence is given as TGTGCCAGCTCACCGATCCGGGGTCAAGAGACCCAGTACTTC.